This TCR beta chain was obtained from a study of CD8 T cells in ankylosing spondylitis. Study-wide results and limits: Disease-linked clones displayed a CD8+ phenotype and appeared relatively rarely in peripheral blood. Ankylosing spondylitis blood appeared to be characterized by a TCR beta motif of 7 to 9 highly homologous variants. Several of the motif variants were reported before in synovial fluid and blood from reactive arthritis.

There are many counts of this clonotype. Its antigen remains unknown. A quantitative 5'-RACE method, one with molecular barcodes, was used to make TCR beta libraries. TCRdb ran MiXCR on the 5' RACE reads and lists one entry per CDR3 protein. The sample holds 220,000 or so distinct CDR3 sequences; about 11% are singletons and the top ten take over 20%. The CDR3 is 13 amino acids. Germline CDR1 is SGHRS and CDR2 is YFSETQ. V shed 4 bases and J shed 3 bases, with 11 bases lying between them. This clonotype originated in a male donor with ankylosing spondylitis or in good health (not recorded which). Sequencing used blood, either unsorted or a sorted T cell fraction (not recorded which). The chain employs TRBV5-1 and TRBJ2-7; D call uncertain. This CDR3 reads CASSHGAVYEQYF. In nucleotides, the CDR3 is TGCGCCAGCAGCCACGGCGCTGTCTACGAGCAGTACTTC. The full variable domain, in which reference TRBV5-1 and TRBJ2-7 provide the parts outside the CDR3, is KAGVTQTPRYLIKTRGQQVTLSCSPISGHRSVSWYQQTPGQGLQFLFEYFSETQRNKGNFPGRFSGRQFSNSRSEMNVSTLELGDSALYLCASSHGAVYEQYFGPGTRLTVT.